This T cell receptor beta chain was identified in a study of T cell responses to AZD1222 COVID-19 vaccine. Clones were read by immunoSEQ multiplex PCR, and TCRdb kept only the in-frame ones, dropping some. The sample lists around 130,000 clones, around 84% occurring once. Study-wide results and limits: Clonal diversity may have been underestimated in mostly white British donors. Seropositive AZD1222 recipients at baseline numbered only 5 to 7.

The junction had 10 bases not matched to a gene; V was cut back by 4 bases and J by 3 bases. Germline V gives CDR1 SGHRS, CDR2 YFSETQ. The CDR3 covers 17 residues. A remark on this clone: The antigen is undetermined.

This chain links TRBV5-1 with TRBJ2-4, with 10 bases aligning to TRBD2. The sample here was peripheral blood, taken on day 0 of AZD1222 vaccination. This sequence was found in an adult in good health. The chain's CDR3 is CASSLRAGGLNKNIQYF. The CDR3 bases are TGCGCCAGCAGCCTCCGAGCGGGGGGGCTTAACAAAAACATTCAGTACTTC. The full variable domain, rest sourced from reference TRBV5-1 and TRBJ2-4, is KAGVTQTPRYLIKTRGQQVTLSCSPISGHRSVSWYQQTPGQGLQFLFEYFSETQRNKGNFPGRFSGRQFSNSRSEMNVSTLELGDSALYLCASSLRAGGLNKNIQYFGAGTRLSVL.